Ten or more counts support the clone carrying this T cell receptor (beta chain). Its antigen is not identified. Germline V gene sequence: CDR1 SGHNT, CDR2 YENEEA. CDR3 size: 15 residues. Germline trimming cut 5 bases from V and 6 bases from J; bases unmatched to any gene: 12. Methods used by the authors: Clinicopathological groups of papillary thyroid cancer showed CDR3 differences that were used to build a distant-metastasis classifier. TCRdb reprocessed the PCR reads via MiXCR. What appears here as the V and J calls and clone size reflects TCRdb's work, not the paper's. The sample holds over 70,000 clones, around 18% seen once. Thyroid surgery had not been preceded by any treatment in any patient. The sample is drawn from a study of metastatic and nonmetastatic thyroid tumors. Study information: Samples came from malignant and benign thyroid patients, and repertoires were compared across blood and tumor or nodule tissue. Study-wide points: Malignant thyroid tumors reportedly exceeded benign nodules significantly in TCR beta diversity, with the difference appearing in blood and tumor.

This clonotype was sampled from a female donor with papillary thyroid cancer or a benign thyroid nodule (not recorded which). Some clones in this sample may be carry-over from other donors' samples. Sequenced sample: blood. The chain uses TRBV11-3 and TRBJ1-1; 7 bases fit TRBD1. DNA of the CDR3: TGTGCCAGCAGCCGCCTACAGGGGCTACAAGCTGAAGCTTTCTTT. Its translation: CASSRLQGLQAEAFF.